This T cell receptor (beta chain) was retrieved from a study of blood T cell repertoires in COVID-19. Study as a whole: From the United States, Italy and Spain came samples of acute and convalescent COVID-19. T cells, B-cell-depleted T cells, or PBMCs supplied cDNA or gDNA.

Germline loops: CDR1 MNHEY, CDR2 SMNVEV (reference sequence). After removal of 1 base from V and 1 base from J, the junction contained 7 bases not matched to a gene. CDR3 size: 17 residues. Per the study methods: From reference gene primer amplification, estimates of nucleated cell counts were derived. TCRdb's table, derived via immunoSEQ multiplex PCR, lists solely in-frame clones and lacks some. V and J calls and clone size are those listed in that table; D and trimming were worked out from the DNA. This sample has some 180,000 clones, with approximately 86% found just once. The chain links TRBV27 to TRBJ1-3; 7 nucleotides line up with TRBD1. The receptor comes from a woman in her forties in a cohort exposed to, infected with or recovered from COVID-19 (not recorded which). Sequencing was carried out using PBMCs or T cells enriched from blood (not recorded which). The CDR3 DNA reads TGTGCCAGCAGTTTATTGGGTCCGACAGGGTCTGGAAACACCATATATTTT. Translated, it gives CASSLLGPTGSGNTIYF.